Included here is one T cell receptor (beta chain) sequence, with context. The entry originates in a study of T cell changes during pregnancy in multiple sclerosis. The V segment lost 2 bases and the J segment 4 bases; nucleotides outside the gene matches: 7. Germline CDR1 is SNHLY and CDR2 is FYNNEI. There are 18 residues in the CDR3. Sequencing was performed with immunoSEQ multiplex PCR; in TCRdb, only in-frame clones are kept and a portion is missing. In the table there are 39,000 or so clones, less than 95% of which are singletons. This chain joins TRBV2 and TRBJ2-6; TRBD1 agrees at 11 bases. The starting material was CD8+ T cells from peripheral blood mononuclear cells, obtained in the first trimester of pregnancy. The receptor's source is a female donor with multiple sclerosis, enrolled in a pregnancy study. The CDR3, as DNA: TGTGCCAGCAGTGAATATGGACAGGGGGCGCCCGGGGCCAACGTCCTGACTTTC. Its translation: CASSEYGQGAPGANVLTF.